This note documents a single T cell receptor beta chain sequence. Its specificity is unknown. It differs at one base from a far larger clone, so likely a read error. This sample is drawn from a study of shared clonotypes between healthy human individuals. Overall study findings and caveats: Some naive CD4 clonotypes, 5% to 5.5%, turned up in common across several donors. Collection of samples was limited to blood; tissue repertoires likely differ.

Every subset had its genomic DNA shared out evenly among several immunoSEQ plates. Sequencing used immunoSEQ multiplex PCR; TCRdb keeps in-frame clones, though not all of them. The repertoire holds approximately 1.1 million clones, with approximately 80% as singletons. The CDR3 is 16 residues long. Germline V gives CDR1 LGHNA, CDR2 YNFKEQ. With 0 bases removed from V and 2 bases from J, the gap between germline ends came to 8 bases. The V and J genes are TRBV4-2 and TRBJ2-6; D remains ambiguous. This clonotype was sampled from a man aged 18 to 29 in good health. Some clones in this sample may be carry-over from other donors' samples. Source material: memory CD4+ T cells from PBMCs. Subset meaning: CD45RA-negative fraction. CDR3 DNA: TGTGCCAGCAGCCAAGACTCCTACCCTGGGGCCAACGTCCTGACTTTC. Translated: CASSQDSYPGANVLTF.